Included here is one TCR beta chain sequence, with context. Its specificity is unknown. The investigators reverse transcribed all of the isolated RNA, so they sequenced expressed TCRB transcripts. The table came from immunoSEQ multiplex PCR; TCRdb's copy has only in-frame clones and leaves some out. In the table there are almost 350,000 clones, around 7.6% of which are singletons. This specimen belongs to a study of beta chain features in type 1 diabetes. General study findings and limits: People with Type 1 diabetes carried modestly yet significantly shorter TCRB CDR3s in all four CD4+ subsets.

Each of the CD4+ naive, central memory, regulatory and stem cell-like memory populations was sorted via CD45RO/CCR7/CD25/CD127/CD95/CD27. Sorted populations all exceeded 95% purity. In germline, CDR1 is SGDLS, CDR2 YYNGEE. The germline V and J ends were trimmed by 2 bases and 5 bases, with 19 bases remaining between them. This CDR3 spans 16 amino acids. The TCR was taken from a woman aged 18-29 years in good health. The specimen sequenced was central memory CD4+ T cells from blood. The V and J genes are TRBV9 and TRBJ1-1, with D possibly matching TRBD1 (5 bases). CDR3 DNA sequence: TGTGCCAGCAGCGTCGATCAGGTCTTGCGGGGGACTGAAGCTTTCTTT. Encoded protein: CASSVDQVLRGTEAFF.